The entry below describes one T cell receptor (beta chain). The antigen is unknown. These data are taken from a study of T cells in narcolepsy. Here immunoSEQ multiplex PCR was the method, and the copy in TCRdb shows in-frame clones only, minus some. This table has about 30,000 clones, around 79% appearing once. Trimming pared 0 bases from V and 0 bases from J, leaving 13 bases between. Germline CDR1 and CDR2: SGHRS and YFSETQ. The CDR3 has 17 amino acids. The study, taken as a whole, reports: Autoreactive clone sequences were missing from some blood memory CD4+ repertoires.

This chain joins TRBV5-1 and TRBJ1-3, with D tentatively TRBD1 (5 bases). The material sequenced was CD45RA- memory CD4+ T cells from PBMCs. The sequence came from a human donor with narcolepsy. CDR3 in DNA: TGCGCCAGCAGCTTGGTTAGCAGGGCCACCTCTGGAAACACCATATATTTT. It yields the protein CASSLVSRATSGNTIYF.